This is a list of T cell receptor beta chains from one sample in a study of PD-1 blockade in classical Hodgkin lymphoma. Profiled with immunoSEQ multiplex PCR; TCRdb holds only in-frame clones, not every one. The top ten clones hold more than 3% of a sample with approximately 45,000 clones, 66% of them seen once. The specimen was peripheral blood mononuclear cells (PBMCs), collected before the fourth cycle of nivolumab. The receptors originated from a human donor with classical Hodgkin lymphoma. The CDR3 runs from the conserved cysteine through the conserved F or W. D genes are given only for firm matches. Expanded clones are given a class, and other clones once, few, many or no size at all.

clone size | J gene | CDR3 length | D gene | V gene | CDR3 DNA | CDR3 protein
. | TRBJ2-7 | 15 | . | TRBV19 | TGTGCCAGTAGTATCCATGTTGATATTCGCTACGAGCAGTACTTC | CASSIHVDIRYEQYF
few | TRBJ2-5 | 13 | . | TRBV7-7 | TGTGCCAGCAGCGAGGGACCCCAAGAGACCCAGTACTTC | CASSEGPQETQYF
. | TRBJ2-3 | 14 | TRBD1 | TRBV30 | TGTGCCTGGAGTGTGCGGACAGGGGGAGATACGCAGTATTTT | CAWSVRTGGDTQYF
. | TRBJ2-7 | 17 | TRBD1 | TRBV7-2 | TGTGCCAGCAGCTACAAGGTCCCCGGGACAGGGACCTACGAGCAGTACTTC | CASSYKVPGTGTYEQYF
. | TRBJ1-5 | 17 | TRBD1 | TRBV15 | TGTGCCACCAGCAGAGCTAGATGGGACAGGGGTAATCAGCCCCAGCATTTT | CATSRARWDRGNQPQHF
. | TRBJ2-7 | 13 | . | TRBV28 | TGTGCCAGCAGTTTATTGGGACGCTACGAGCAGTACTTC | CASSLLGRYEQYF
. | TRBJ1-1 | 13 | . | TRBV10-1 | TGCGCCAGCAGTGAACAGGCGAACACTGAAGCTTTCTTT | CASSEQANTEAFF
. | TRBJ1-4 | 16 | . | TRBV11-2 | TGTGCCAGCAGCTTCGGGGCGGGACCGACGAATGAAAAACTGTTTTTT | CASSFGAGPTNEKLFF
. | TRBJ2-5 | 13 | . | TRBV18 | TGTGCCAGCTCACCAGGACAGCAAGAGACCCAGTACTTC | CASSPGQQETQYF
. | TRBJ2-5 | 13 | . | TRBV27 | TGTGCCAGCAGTGGACGGGAGCAAGAGACCCAGTACTTC | CASSGREQETQYF
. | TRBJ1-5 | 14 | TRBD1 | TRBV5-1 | TGTGCCAGCAGCTTGGGACAGAGCAATCAGCCCCAGCATTTT | CASSLGQSNQPQHF
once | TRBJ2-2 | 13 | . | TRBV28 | TGTGCCAGCAGCTGGGACACTCCAGGGGAGCTGTTTTTT | CASSWDTPGELFF
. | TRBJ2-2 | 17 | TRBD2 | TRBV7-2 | TGTGCCAGCAGCTTAGCCCTAGCGGGGGGTCACACCGGGGAGCTGTTTTTT | CASSLALAGGHTGELFF
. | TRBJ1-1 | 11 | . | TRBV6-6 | TGTGCCAGCAGGGGGAACGCTGAAGCTTTCTTT | CASRGNAEAFF
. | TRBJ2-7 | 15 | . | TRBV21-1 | TGTGCCAGCAGCAAGGAGCGGGAGGCGCTCTACGAGCAGTACTTC | CASSKEREALYEQYF
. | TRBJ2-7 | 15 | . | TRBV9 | TGTGCCAGCAGCCGGACGAGTACGGGCTCCTACGAGCAGTACTTC | CASSRTSTGSYEQYF
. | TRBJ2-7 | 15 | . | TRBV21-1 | TGTGCCAGCAGCAAAGGAAACAGCGGGGACTACGAGCAGTACTTC | CASSKGNSGDYEQYF
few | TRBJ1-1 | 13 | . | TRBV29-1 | TGCAGCGTGGCAGAGGGGACGGACACTGAAGCTTTCTTT | CSVAEGTDTEAFF
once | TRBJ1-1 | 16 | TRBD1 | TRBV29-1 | TGCAGCATTTGGCAAACAGGGGCGAAGGTGAACACTGAAGCTTTCTTT | CSIWQTGAKVNTEAFF
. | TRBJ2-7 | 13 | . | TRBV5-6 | TGTGCCAGCAGCTTGGTCGAGGTCCACGAGCAGTACTTC | CASSLVEVHEQYF
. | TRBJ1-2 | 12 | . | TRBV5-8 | TGTGCCAGCAGCCAGGGGCTGTCGGGAGACACCTTC | CASSQGLSGDTF
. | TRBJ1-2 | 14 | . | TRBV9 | TGTGCCAGCAGCGTAGACGAGGGGAACTATGGCTACACCTTC | CASSVDEGNYGYTF
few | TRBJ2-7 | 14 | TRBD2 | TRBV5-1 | TGCGCCAGCAGCTTTAGCGGGGTGACCTACGAGCAGTACTTC | CASSFSGVTYEQYF
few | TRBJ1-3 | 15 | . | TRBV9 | TGTGCCAGCAGCACGTGGACAGATGACGGAAACACCATATATTTT | CASSTWTDDGNTIYF
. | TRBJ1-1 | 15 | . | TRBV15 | TGTGCCACCAGCAGAGGCAGGGCGTGGAACACTGAAGCTTTCTTT | CATSRGRAWNTEAFF
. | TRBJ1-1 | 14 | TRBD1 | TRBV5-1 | TGCGCCAGCAGCTCGGGGGACAGGGGGACTGAAGCTTTCTTT | CASSSGDRGTEAFF
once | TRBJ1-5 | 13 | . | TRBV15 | TGTGCCACCAGCAGAGATTTGCGTCAGCCCCAGCATTTT | CATSRDLRQPQHF
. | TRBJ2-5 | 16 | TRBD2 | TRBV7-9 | TGTGCCAGCAGCTTCGGACTAGCGACCTACCAAGAGACCCAGTACTTC | CASSFGLATYQETQYF
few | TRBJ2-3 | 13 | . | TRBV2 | TGTGCCAGCAGTGACGTCCTGGGTGATACGCAGTATTTT | CASSDVLGDTQYF
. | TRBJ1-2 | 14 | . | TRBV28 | TGTGCCAGCAGTTTCGGCGGAACTAACTATGGCTACACCTTC | CASSFGGTNYGYTF
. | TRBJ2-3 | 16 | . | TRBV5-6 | TGTGCCAGCAGCGGGCGCCAGGGGAGCATGTCGGATACGCAGTATTTT | CASSGRQGSMSDTQYF
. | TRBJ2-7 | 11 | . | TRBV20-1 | TGCAGTGCTAGGCATGGTGGTGAGCAGTACTTC | CSARHGGEQYF
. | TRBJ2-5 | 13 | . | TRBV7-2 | TGTGCCAGCAGGCCTACTAGCATGGAGACCCAGTACTTC | CASRPTSMETQYF
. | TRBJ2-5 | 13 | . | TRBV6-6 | TGTGCCAGCAGTTACCCGGTTGGAGAGACCCAGTACTTC | CASSYPVGETQYF
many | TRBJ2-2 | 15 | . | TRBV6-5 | TGTGCCAGCAGTTTACTAACATTGAACACCGGGGAGCTGTTTTTT | CASSLLTLNTGELFF
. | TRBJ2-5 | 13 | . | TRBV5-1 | TGCGCCAGCAGCTGGGGGTCCCAAGAGACCCAGTACTTC | CASSWGSQETQYF
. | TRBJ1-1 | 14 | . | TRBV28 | TGTGCCAGCAGTTTAGCGCAGGTGAACACTGAAGCTTTCTTT | CASSLAQVNTEAFF
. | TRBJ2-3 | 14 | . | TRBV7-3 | TGTGCCAGCAGCTTAGGCAGGATCACAGATACGCAGTATTTT | CASSLGRITDTQYF
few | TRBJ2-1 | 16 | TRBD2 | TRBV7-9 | TGTGCCAGCAGCCCTTTCGGACTAGCGGGTTACAATGAGCAGTTCTTC | CASSPFGLAGYNEQFF
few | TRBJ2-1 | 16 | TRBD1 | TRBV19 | TGTGCCAGTAGTATATTGGGGGGACAGGGTCTCAATGAGCAGTTCTTC | CASSILGGQGLNEQFF
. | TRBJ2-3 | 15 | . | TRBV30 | TGTGCCTGGAGCCTAGGGTTAACCCCGAGGGATACGCAGTATTTT | CAWSLGLTPRDTQYF
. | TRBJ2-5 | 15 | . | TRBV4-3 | TGCGCCAGCAGCCAAACGGGGGAGTCCCAAGAGACCCAGTACTTC | CASSQTGESQETQYF
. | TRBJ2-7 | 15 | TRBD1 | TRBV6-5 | TGTGCCAGCAGTACCGCCGGGACAGGGGCCTACGAGCAGTACTTC | CASSTAGTGAYEQYF
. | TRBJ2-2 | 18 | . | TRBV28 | TGTGCCAGCGGAGTTGGGATGTTTACAGGGACAAACACCGGGGAGCTGTTTTTT | CASGVGMFTGTNTGELFF
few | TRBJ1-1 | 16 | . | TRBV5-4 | TGTGCCAGCAGCTTGCGTGGGGGGTCCTCTGACACTGAAGCTTTCTTT | CASSLRGGSSDTEAFF
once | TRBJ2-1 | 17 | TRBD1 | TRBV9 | TGTGCCAGCAGCCCTCGGACAGGGACGAGCTCCTACAATGAGCAGTTCTTC | CASSPRTGTSSYNEQFF
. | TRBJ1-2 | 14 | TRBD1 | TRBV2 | TGTGCCAGCAGAATGGACAGGATGAACTATGGCTACACCTTC | CASRMDRMNYGYTF
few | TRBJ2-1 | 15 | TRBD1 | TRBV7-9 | TGTGCCGTTGTAGCCGGGACAGGGGTCTACAATGAGCAGTTCTTC | CAVVAGTGVYNEQFF
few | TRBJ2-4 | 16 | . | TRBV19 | TGTGCCAGTAGTATCCAACTTTGGAAAGCCAAAAACATTCAGTACTTC | CASSIQLWKAKNIQYF
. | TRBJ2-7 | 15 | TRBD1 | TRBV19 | TGTGCCAGTAGTATAGACGGACAGGGAGCCTACGAGCAGTACTTC | CASSIDGQGAYEQYF
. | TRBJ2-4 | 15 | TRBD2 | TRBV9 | TGTGCCAGCAATCTAGCGGGAGGCCCCGAAAACATTCAGTACTTC | CASNLAGGPENIQYF
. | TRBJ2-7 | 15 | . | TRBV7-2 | TGTGCCAGCAGCTTACGGACGCTAAGCTCCTACGAGCAGTACTTC | CASSLRTLSSYEQYF
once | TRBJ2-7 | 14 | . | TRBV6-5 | TGTGCCAGCAGCCCCCCCGGGGTATCCTACGAGCAGTACTTC | CASSPPGVSYEQYF
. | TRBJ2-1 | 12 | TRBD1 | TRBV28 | TGTGCCAGCAGTTTAGCCGGGACAGGACAGTTCTTC | CASSLAGTGQFF
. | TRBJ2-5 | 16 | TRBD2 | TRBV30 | TGTGCCTGGAGTGTATATCGAGGGGCGGGGGGAGAGACCCAGTACTTC | CAWSVYRGAGGETQYF
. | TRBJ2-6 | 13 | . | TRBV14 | TGTGCCAGCAGAGACTCTGGGGCCAACGTCCTGACTTTC | CASRDSGANVLTF
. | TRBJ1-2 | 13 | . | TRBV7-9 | TGTGCCAGCAGCCCCGGGACACGGTATGGCTACACCTTC | CASSPGTRYGYTF
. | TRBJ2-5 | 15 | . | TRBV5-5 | TGTGCCAGCAGGTTTGTGGGGTTCCCACAAGAGACCCAGTACTTC | CASRFVGFPQETQYF
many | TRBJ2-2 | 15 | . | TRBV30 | TGTGCCTGGGCATCCTGGGGCTCGAACACCGGGGAGCTGTTTTTT | CAWASWGSNTGELFF